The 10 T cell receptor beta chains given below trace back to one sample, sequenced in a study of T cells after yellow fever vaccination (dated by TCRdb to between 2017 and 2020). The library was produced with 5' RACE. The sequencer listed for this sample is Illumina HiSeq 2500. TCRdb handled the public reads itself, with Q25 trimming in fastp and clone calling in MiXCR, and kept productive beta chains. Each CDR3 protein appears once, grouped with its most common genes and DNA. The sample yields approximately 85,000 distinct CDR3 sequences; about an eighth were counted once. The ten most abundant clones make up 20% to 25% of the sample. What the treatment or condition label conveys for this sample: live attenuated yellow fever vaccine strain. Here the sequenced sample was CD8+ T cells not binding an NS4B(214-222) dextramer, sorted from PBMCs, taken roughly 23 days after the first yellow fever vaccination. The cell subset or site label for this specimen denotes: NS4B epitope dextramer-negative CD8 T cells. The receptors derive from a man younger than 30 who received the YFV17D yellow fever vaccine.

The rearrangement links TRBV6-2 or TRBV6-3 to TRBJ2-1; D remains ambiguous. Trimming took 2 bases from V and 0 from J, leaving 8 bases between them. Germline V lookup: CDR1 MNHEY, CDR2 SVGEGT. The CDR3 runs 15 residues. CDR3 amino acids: CASSYLDRSYNEQFF. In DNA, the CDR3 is TGTGCCAGCAGTTACCTGGACCGCTCCTACAATGAGCAGTTCTTC.

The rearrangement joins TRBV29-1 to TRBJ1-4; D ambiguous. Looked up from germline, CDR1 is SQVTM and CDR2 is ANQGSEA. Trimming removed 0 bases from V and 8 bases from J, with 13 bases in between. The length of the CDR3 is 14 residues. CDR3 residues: CSVEDGVLGEKLFF. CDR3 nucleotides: TGCAGCGTTGAAGATGGGGTCTTAGGAGAAAAACTGTTTTTT. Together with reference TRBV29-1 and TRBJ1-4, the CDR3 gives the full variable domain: SAVISQKPSRDICQRGTSLTIQCQVDSQVTMMFWYRQQPGQSLTLIATANQGSEATYESGFVIDKFPISRPNLTFSTLTVSNMSPEDSSIYLCSVEDGVLGEKLFFGSGTQLSVL.

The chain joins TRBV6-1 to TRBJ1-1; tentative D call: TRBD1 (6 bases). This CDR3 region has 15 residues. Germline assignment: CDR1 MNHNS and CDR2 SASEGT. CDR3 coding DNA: TGTGCAACCGTTCCGGGCGGGGGCACAGGGACTGAAGCTTTCTTT. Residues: CATVPGGGTGTEAFF.

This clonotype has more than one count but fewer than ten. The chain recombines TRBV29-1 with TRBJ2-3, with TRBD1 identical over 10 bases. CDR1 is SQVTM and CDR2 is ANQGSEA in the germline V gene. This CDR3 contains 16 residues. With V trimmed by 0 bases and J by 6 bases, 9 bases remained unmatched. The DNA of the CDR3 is TGCAGCGTTGAAGATTCTCGACAGGGGGCTGGGGATACGCAGTATTTT. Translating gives CSVEDSRQGAGDTQYF.

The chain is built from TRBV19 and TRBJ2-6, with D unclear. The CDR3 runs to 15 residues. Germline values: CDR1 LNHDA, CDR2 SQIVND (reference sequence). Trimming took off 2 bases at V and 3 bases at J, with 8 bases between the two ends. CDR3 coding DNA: TGTGCCAGTAGTATACACGAAAATGGGGCCAACGTCCTGACTTTC. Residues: CASSIHENGANVLTF.

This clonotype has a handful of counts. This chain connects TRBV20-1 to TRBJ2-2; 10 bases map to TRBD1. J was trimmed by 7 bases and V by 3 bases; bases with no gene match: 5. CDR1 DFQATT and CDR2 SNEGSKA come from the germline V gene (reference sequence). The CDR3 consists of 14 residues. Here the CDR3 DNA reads TGCAGTGCTAGTCCTGGGACAGGGGTCGGGGAGCTGTTTTTT. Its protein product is CSASPGTGVGELFF.

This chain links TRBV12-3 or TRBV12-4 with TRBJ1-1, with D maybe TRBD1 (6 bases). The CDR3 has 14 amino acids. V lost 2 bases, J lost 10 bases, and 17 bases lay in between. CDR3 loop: CASSLTGGGWGAFF. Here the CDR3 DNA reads TGTGCCAGCAGTTTAACCGGGGGGGGCTGGGGAGCTTTCTTT.

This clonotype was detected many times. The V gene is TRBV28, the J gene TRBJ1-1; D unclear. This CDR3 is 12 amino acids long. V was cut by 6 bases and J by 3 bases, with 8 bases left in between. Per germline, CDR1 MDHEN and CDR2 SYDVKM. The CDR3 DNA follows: TGTGCCAGCAGCTTCACCCACACTGAAGCTTTCTTT. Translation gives CASSFTHTEAFF.

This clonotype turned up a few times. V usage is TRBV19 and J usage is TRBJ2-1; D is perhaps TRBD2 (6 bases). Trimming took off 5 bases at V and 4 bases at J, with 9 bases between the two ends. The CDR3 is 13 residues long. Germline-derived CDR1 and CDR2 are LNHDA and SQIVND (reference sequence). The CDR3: CASSDSGYNEQFF. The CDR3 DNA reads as TGTGCCAGTAGTGACAGCGGGTACAATGAGCAGTTCTTC. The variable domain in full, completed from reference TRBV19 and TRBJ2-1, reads DGGITQSPKYLFRKEGQNVTLSCEQNLNHDAMYWYRQDPGQGLRLIYYSQIVNDFQKGDIAEGYSVSREKKESFPLTVTSAQKNPTAFYLCASSDSGYNEQFFGPGTRLTVL.

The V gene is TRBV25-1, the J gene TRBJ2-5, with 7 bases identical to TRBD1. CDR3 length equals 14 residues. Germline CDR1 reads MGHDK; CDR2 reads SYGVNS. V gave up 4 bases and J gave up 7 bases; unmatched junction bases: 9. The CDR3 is CASSGSGTVGTQYF. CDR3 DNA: TGTGCCAGCAGTGGATCCGGGACAGTGGGGACCCAGTACTTC.